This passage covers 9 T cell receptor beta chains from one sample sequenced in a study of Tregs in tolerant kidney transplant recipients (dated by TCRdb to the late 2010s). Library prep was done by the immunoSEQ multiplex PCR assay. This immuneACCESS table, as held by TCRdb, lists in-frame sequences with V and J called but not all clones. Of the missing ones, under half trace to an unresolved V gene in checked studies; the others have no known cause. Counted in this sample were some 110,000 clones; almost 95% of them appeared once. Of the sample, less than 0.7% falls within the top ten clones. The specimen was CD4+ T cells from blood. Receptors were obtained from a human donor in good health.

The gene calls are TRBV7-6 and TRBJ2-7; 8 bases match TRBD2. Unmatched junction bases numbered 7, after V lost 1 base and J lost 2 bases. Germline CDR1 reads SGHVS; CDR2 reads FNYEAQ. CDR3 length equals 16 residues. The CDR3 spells CASSLGPSGSPYEQYF. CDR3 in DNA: TGTGCCAGCAGCTTAGGACCCAGCGGGAGCCCCTACGAGCAGTACTTC.

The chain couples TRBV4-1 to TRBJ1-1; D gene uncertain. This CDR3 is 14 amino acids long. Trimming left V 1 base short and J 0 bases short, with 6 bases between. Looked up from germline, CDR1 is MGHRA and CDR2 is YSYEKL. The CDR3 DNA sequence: TGCGCCAGCAGCCAAGGGGCAATGAACACTGAAGCTTTCTTT. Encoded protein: CASSQGAMNTEAFF.

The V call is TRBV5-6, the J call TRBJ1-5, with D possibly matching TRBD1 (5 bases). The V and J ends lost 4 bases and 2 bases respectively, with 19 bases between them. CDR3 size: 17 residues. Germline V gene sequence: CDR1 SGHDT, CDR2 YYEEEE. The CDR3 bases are TGTGCCAGCAGCAAGGGCCCTAGGGGAGAGGGCAATCAGCCCCAGCATTTT. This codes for CASSKGPRGEGNQPQHF.

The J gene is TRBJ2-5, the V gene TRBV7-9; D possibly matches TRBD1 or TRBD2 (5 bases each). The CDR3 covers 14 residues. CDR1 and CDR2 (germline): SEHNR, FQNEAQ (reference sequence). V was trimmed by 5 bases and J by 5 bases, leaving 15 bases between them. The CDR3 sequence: CASSTGDPGETQYF. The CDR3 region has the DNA TGTGCCAGCAGCACCGGGGACCCTGGCGAGACCCAGTACTTC.

The CDR3 sequence: CASSKPTGIDGYTF. The CDR3 nucleotides read TGTGCCAGCAGCAAACCAACAGGGATCGATGGCTACACCTTC. The chain recombines TRBV21-1 with TRBJ1-2; the D call in the table, TRBD1, was not verified against the DNA. TRBV21-1 is tagged as a pseudogene. The CDR3 runs 14 residues.

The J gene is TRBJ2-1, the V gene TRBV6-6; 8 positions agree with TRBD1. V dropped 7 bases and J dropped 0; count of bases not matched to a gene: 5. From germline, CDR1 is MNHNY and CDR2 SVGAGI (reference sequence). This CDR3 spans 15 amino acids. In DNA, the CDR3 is TGTGCCAGCAACAGACAGGGGAGCTCCTACAATGAGCAGTTCTTC. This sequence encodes CASNRQGSSYNEQFF.

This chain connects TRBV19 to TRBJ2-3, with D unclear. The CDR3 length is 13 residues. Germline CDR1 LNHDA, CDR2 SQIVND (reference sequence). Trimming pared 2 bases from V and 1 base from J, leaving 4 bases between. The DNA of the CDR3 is TGTGCCAGTAGTATATGGGGCACAGATACGCAGTATTTT. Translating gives CASSIWGTDTQYF.

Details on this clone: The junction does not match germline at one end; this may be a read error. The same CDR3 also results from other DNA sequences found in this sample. The CDR3 region is CASSLVRPPLWGYTF. CDR3 nucleotides: TGCGCCAGCAGCCTGGTCCGGCCTCCCCTATGGGGCTACACCTTC. The rearrangement links TRBV5-8 to TRBJ1-2; unclear D gene. CDR3 size: 15 residues. The germline V gene encodes CDR1 SGHTS and CDR2 YDEGEE.

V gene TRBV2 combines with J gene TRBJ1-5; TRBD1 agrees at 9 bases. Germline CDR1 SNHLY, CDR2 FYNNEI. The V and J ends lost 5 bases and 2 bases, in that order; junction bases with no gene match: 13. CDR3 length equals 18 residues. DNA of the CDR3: TGTGCCAGCAGTACCCCTCTCAGACAGGGGGTAGGCAATCAGCCCCAGCATTTT. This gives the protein CASSTPLRQGVGNQPQHF.